This T cell receptor beta chain was documented in a study of neoadjuvant anti-PD-1 for oral cavity cancer. Generated by immunoSEQ multiplex PCR, the TCRdb table keeps only in-frame clones and is missing some. The repertoire holds around 21,000 clones, with less than 50% as singletons. As to time point: after neoadjuvant nivolumab, at surgical resection. The CDR3 consists of 16 residues. Per the germline V gene, CDR1 is SGDLS and CDR2 is YYNGEE. Trimming cost V 4 bases and J 3 bases, with 17 bases left between them. Source: tumor tissue, taken after nivolumab (anti-PD-1) treatment. The chain uses TRBV9 and TRBJ2-1; either TRBD1 or TRBD2 may fit D (5 bases each). The sequence was obtained from a person aged 35 to 85 with oral cavity squamous cell carcinoma. CDR3: CASSPISGRHYNEQFF. The CDR3 DNA reads TGTGCCAGCAGCCCCATTTCGGGACGACACTACAATGAGCAGTTCTTC.